Below, one TCR beta chain is given with its context. These data come from a study of control samples from healthy donors and cancer patients. Sequencing was performed with immunoSEQ multiplex PCR; in TCRdb, only in-frame clones are kept and a portion is missing. The sample lists about 44,000 clones; around 75% were seen once. Sequencing was carried out using formalin-fixed, paraffin-embedded tissue. The receptor comes from a male donor with melanoma.

The CDR3 bases are TGTGCCAGCAGACGGCGTCGGGACTTATACAATGAGCAGTTCTTC. This gives the protein CASRRRRDLYNEQFF. This sequence joins TRBV27 and TRBJ2-1, with a weak D call TRBD2 (6 bases). The germline V gene encodes CDR1 MNHEY and CDR2 SMNVEV (reference sequence). V lost 6 bases and J 4 bases, leaving 16 bases between the germline ends. This CDR3 has 15 amino acids.